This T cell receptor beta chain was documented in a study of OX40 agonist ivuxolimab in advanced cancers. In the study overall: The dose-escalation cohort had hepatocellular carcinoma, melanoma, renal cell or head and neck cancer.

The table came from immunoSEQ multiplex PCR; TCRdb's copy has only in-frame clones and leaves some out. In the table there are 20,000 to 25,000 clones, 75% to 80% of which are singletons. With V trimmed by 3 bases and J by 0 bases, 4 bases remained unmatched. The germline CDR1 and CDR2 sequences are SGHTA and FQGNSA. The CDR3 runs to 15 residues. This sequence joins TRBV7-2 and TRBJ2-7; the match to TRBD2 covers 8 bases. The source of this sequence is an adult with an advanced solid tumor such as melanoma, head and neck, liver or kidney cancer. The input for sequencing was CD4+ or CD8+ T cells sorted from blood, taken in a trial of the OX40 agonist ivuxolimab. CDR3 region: CASSLEAGASYEQYF. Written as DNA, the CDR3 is TGTGCCAGCAGCTTGGAAGCGGGGGCCTCCTACGAGCAGTACTTC.